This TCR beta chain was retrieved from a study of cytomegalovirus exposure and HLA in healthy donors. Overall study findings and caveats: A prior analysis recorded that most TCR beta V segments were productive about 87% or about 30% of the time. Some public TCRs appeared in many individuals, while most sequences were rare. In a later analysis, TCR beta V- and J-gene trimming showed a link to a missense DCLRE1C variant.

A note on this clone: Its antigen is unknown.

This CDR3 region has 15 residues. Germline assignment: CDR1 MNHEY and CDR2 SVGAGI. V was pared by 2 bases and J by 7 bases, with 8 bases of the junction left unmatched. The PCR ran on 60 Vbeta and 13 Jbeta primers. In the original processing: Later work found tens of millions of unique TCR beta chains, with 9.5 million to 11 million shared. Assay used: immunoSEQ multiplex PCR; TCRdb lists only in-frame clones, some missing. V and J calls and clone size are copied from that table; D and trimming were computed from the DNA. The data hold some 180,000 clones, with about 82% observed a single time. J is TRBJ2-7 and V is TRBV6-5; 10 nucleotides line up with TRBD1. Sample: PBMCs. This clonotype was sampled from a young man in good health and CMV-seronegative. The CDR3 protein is CASSYEDRGLREQYF. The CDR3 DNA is TGTGCCAGCAGTTACGAGGACAGGGGGTTGAGGGAGCAGTACTTC.